This is a list of T cell receptor beta chains from one sample in a study of cytomegalovirus exposure and HLA in healthy donors. Profiled with immunoSEQ multiplex PCR; TCRdb holds only in-frame clones, not every one. The sample consists of 150,000 to 200,000 clones, 80% of them appearing once. Sequencing input: PBMCs. The receptors shown here come from a man aged 18-30 years in good health and CMV-seropositive. CDR3s include the opening cysteine and the closing phenylalanine or tryptophan. D genes are given only for firm matches. Clone size is stated in some rows and not others, as once, few, many or a class when expanded.

D	J	V	size	DNA	CDR3
TRBD2	TRBJ2-1	TRBV25-1	.	TGTGCCAGCAGTGAAGCAACTAGCGGGGTGTACAATGAGCAGTTCTTC	CASSEATSGVYNEQFF
TRBD2	TRBJ2-1	TRBV5-1	.	TGCGCCAGCAGCTTGCGCTTAGCGGGGCATAACAATGAGCAGTTCTTC	CASSLRLAGHNNEQFF
TRBD2	TRBJ2-7	TRBV6-5	.	TGTGCCAGCAGTTTTACCGGACTAGCGCCTCTCTACGAGCAGTACTTC	CASSFTGLAPLYEQYF
.	TRBJ1-1	TRBV5-4	.	TGTGCCAGCAGCTTGGGGGGCCAAAACACTGAAGCTTTCTTT	CASSLGGQNTEAFF
.	TRBJ2-7	TRBV9	.	TGTGCCAGCAGCTACGGAGTTAGCTCCTACGAGCAGTACTTC	CASSYGVSSYEQYF
.	TRBJ1-2	TRBV27	.	TGTGCCAGCAGTTTATCTTCAGGCCCTCTTGGCTACACCTTC	CASSLSSGPLGYTF
.	TRBJ2-7	TRBV6-5	.	TGTGCCACCCATAGACTCGAGCCAACCTACGAGCAGTACTTC	CATHRLEPTYEQYF
TRBD2	TRBJ2-7	TRBV5-1	.	TGCGCCAGCAGCTTGGTACTAGCGGGAGATTACGAGCAGTACTTC	CASSLVLAGDYEQYF
TRBD1	TRBJ2-3	TRBV2	.	TGTGCCACCGCGGACAGGGTTAGGGGAGATACGCAGTATTTT	CATADRVRGDTQYF
TRBD2	TRBJ2-1	TRBV7-8	.	TGTGCCAGCAGCTTAGCGGGACTAGCATACAATGAGCAGTTCTTC	CASSLAGLAYNEQFF
.	TRBJ1-5	TRBV7-8	.	TGTGCCAGCACCATTACCCAAGGGGTGAAGCCCCAGCATTTT	CASTITQGVKPQHF
.	TRBJ1-1	TRBV14	.	TGTGCCAGCAGCCAATGGGGGGGGGCGAGCACTGAAGCTTTCTTT	CASSQWGGASTEAFF
.	TRBJ2-4	TRBV14	.	TGTGCCAGCAGCCAAGGGCCGTTACAGTACTTC	CASSQGPLQYF
TRBD1	TRBJ1-1	TRBV6-5	.	TGTGCCAGCAAACCAGGGGGCACTGAAGCTTTCTTT	CASKPGGTEAFF
TRBD1	TRBJ2-7	TRBV6-5	.	TGTGCCAGCAGTAAACGACAGGGTGGATACGAGCAGTACTTC	CASSKRQGGYEQYF
TRBD2	TRBJ2-1	TRBV19	.	TGTGCCAGTAGTATGGGCGGGGGGCCCTACAATGAGCAGTTCTTC	CASSMGGGPYNEQFF
.	TRBJ1-1	TRBV5-1	.	TGCGCCAGCAGCCCACCTTCGGGACACTCCTCCTTGAACACTGAAGCTTTCTTT	CASSPPSGHSSLNTEAFF
.	TRBJ1-5	TRBV11-1	.	TGTGCCAGCAGCTTGGCGGGGGACAATCAGCCCCAGCATTTT	CASSLAGDNQPQHF
.	TRBJ2-5	TRBV6-6	.	TGTGCCAGCAGTTACTATCGTTTTGAGACCCAGTACTTC	CASSYYRFETQYF
.	TRBJ1-1	TRBV2	few	TGTGCCAGCAGTGAAGGTCCGGGGGAAGCTTTCTTT	CASSEGPGEAFF
.	TRBJ1-2	TRBV7-2	.	TGTGCCAGCAGCCCCGACGCAGGGTATGGCTACACCTTC	CASSPDAGYGYTF
.	TRBJ1-1	TRBV5-1	.	TGCGCCAGCAGCCCCCGCCAGGGGTACACTGAAGCTTTCTTT	CASSPRQGYTEAFF
TRBD2	TRBJ2-1	TRBV30	.	TGTGCCTGGAGTGGTACTAGCGGGAGAAGCAATGAGCAGTTCTTC	CAWSGTSGRSNEQFF
.	TRBJ2-2	TRBV11-2	.	TGTGCCAGCAGCTTAGGTTTGGCAGCCGGGGAGCTGTTTTTT	CASSLGLAAGELFF
TRBD1	TRBJ1-2	TRBV19	.	TGTGCCAGTTCCCTACAGGGGGCATTTGAGTATGGCTACACCTTC	CASSLQGAFEYGYTF
TRBD1	TRBJ2-2	TRBV5-1	.	TGCGCCAGCAGCCACGACAGGGATTCGGACACCGGGGAGCTGTTTTTT	CASSHDRDSDTGELFF
TRBD1	TRBJ2-7	TRBV10-3	few	TGTGCCACCATGGGGGACAGTCCCTACGAGCAGTACTTC	CATMGDSPYEQYF
.	TRBJ1-2	TRBV29-1	.	TGCAGCGTTGTCCACTCTAACTATGGCTACACCTTC	CSVVHSNYGYTF
TRBD1	TRBJ1-1	TRBV11-1	.	TGTGCCAGCGACAGGGGGTTGAACACTGAAGCTTTCTTT	CASDRGLNTEAFF
.	TRBJ2-1	TRBV9	.	TGTGCCAGCAGGTCTCTAGGAGTGGTAAATGAGCAGTTCTTC	CASRSLGVVNEQFF
TRBD1	TRBJ1-6	TRBV5-1	.	TGCGCCAGTCATGAGGGACAGGGCCCACCCCTCCACTTT	CASHEGQGPPLHF
.	TRBJ2-3	TRBV27	.	TGTGCCAGCAGCAGCTCATTACACGGGGATACGCAGTATTTT	CASSSSLHGDTQYF
TRBD1	TRBJ2-3	TRBV5-1	.	TGCGCCAGCAGCGCTGGGGACAGGGGAACAGATACGCAGTATTTT	CASSAGDRGTDTQYF
TRBD1	TRBJ2-7	TRBV4-1	.	TGCGCCAGCAGCCAAGATCGGACAGGGGAAAGGTACGAGCAGTACTTC	CASSQDRTGERYEQYF
TRBD2	TRBJ2-3	TRBV5-4	.	TGTGCCAGCAGCTTGGGGGGGGGAACAGATACGCAGTATTTT	CASSLGGGTDTQYF
.	TRBJ1-1	TRBV6-5	.	TGTGCCAGCAGTTACGGTCAGGGAAGAGCTTTCTTT	CASSYGQGRAFF
TRBD1	TRBJ1-5	TRBV7-6	.	TGTGCCAGCAGCGTAGGGGGCCGTAATCAGCCCCAGCATTTT	CASSVGGRNQPQHF
.	TRBJ1-6	TRBV7-2	.	TGTGCCAGCAGCATCAATAATTCACCCCTCCACTTT	CASSINNSPLHF
TRBD1	TRBJ1-4	TRBV7-9	.	TGTGCCAGCAGCTTAGGGACAGGACACCCCGACGGACTGTTTTTT	CASSLGTGHPDGLFF
TRBD1	TRBJ1-2	TRBV2	.	TGTGCCAGCAGTTTGGCAGGGGGCGCCGGCTACACCTTC	CASSLAGGAGYTF
.	TRBJ2-7	TRBV19	.	TGTGCCAGTAGGAGGACAGATGATACCTACGAGCAGTACTTC	CASRRTDDTYEQYF
.	TRBJ2-1	TRBV14	.	TGTGCCAGCAGCCTATGGGCAGGGGGGTACAATGAGCAGTTCTTC	CASSLWAGGYNEQFF
.	TRBJ2-3	TRBV15	few	TGTGCCACCAGCAGAGAGGGGGGTTTGGATACGCAGTATTTT	CATSREGGLDTQYF
TRBD2	TRBJ2-3	TRBV7-3	.	TGTGCCAGCAGCTCCTTCGATGGGACTAGCGGACGCACAGATACGCAGTATTTT	CASSSFDGTSGRTDTQYF
TRBD1	TRBJ2-5	TRBV7-6	.	TGTGCCAGCAGCTTAGCGATAATCGGGACAGCCTACCAAGAGACCCAGTACTTC	CASSLAIIGTAYQETQYF
TRBD1	TRBJ1-4	TRBV5-1	.	TGCGCCAGCAGCGAGGGGGCTACTAGTGAAAAACTGTTTTTT	CASSEGATSEKLFF
.	TRBJ1-2	TRBV5-1	.	TGCGCCAGCAGCTTGATTGGAGACGGGGGCTACACCTTC	CASSLIGDGGYTF
TRBD1	TRBJ1-2	TRBV19	.	TGTGCCAGTAGAAACCCGGGACAGGGGGTTCGTAATTACTATGGCTACACCTTC	CASRNPGQGVRNYYGYTF
TRBD2	TRBJ2-1	TRBV6-4	.	TGTGCCAGCGGCTACAAACGGGGTACTAGCGCCTACAATGAGCAGTTCTTC	CASGYKRGTSAYNEQFF
TRBD1	TRBJ1-5	TRBV2	once	TGTGCCAGCAGCAGGACAGGGGCTCGTAATCAGCCCCAGCATTTT	CASSRTGARNQPQHF
TRBD1	TRBJ1-1	TRBV12-5	.	TGTGCTAGTGGTCCGGGACAGCAGGGGGCTGAAGCTTTCTTT	CASGPGQQGAEAFF
.	TRBJ2-6	TRBV5-4	once	TGTGCCAGCAGCTTGGCTAATGCTGGGGCCAACGGCCTGACTTTC	CASSLANAGANGLTF
.	TRBJ1-1	TRBV4-3	.	TGCGCCAGCAGCCAAGATGCGACAGGTTTTACTGAAGCTTTCTTT	CASSQDATGFTEAFF
TRBD2	TRBJ2-7	TRBV6-6	.	TGTGCCAGCTGCCCTAGCGGGATCGCCTACGAGCAGTACTTC	CASCPSGIAYEQYF
.	TRBJ2-7	TRBV11-2	few	TGTGCCAGCAGCTCCAATGCGGGTGTATACGAGCAGTACTTC	CASSSNAGVYEQYF
TRBD2	TRBJ2-1	TRBV19	.	TGTGCCAGTACCGCGACTAGCGGGAGGGATGAGCAGTTCTTC	CASTATSGRDEQFF
.	TRBJ2-7	TRBV11-2	.	TGTGCCAGCAGCTTAGGACTAACGGGAAACTACGAGCAGTACTTC	CASSLGLTGNYEQYF